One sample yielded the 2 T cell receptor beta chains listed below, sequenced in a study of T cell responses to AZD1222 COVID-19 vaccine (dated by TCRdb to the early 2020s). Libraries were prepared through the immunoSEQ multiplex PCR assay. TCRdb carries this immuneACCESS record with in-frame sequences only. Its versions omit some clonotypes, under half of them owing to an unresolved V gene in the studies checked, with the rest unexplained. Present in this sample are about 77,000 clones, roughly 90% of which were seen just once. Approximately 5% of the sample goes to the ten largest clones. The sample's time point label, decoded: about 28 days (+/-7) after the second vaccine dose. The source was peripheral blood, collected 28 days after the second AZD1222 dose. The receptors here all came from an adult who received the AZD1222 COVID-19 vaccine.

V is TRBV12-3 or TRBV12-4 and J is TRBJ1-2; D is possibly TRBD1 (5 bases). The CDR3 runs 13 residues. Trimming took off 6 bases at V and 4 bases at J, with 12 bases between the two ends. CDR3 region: CASSSWGGYGYTF. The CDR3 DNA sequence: TGTGCCAGCAGCTCTTGGGGGGGCTATGGCTACACCTTC.

The CDR3 DNA reads TGTGCCAGCAGCTTAGACCAGGCCGCCTACGAGCAGTACTTC. Amino acids: CASSLDQAAYEQYF. This chain links TRBV5-4 with TRBJ2-7; D is ambiguous. The V gene lost 2 bases and the J gene lost 2 bases, with 11 bases spanning the gap. This CDR3 has 14 residues. In germline, CDR1 is SGHNT, CDR2 YYREEE (reference sequence).